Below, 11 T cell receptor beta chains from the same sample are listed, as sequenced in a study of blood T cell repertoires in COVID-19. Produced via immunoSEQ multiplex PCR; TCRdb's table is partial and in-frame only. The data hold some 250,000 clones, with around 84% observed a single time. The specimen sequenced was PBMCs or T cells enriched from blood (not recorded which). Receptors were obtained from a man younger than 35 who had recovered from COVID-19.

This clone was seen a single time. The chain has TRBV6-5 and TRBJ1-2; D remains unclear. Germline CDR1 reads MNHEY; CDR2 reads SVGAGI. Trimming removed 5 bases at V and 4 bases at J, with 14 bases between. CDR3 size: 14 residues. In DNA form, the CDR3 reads TGTGCCAGCAGTCTTTCATCGGGTATCTATGGCTACACCTTC. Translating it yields CASSLSSGIYGYTF.

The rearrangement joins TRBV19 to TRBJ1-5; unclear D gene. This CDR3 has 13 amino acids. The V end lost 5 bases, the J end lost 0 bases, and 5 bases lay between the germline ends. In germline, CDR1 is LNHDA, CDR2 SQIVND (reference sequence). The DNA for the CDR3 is TGTGCCAGTAGTGAGAGTAGCAATCAGCCCCAGCATTTT. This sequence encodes CASSESSNQPQHF.

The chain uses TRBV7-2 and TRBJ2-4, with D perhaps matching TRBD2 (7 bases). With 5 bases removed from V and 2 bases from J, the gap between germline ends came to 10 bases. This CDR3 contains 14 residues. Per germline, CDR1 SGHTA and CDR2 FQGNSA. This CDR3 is CASSEGGTKNIQYF. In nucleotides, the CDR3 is TGTGCCAGCAGCGAGGGGGGGACCAAAAACATTCAGTACTTC.

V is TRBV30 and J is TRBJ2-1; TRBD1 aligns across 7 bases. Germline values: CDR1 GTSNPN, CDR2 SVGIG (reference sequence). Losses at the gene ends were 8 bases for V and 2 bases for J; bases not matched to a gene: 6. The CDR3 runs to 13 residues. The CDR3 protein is CAQSGQAYNEQFF. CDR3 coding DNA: TGTGCCCAATCAGGACAGGCCTACAATGAGCAGTTCTTC.

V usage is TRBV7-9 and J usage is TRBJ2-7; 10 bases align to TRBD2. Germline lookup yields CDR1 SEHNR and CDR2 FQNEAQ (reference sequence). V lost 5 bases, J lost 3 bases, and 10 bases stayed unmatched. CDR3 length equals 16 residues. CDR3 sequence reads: CASSAKTGTSDYEQYF. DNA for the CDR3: TGTGCCAGCAGCGCCAAGACCGGGACTAGCGACTACGAGCAGTACTTC.

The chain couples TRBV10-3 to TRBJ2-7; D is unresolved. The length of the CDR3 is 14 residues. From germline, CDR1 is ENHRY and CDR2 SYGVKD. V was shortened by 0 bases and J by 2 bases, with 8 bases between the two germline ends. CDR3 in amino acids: CAISESHNTYEQYF. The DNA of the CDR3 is TGTGCCATCAGTGAGTCTCACAATACCTACGAGCAGTACTTC.

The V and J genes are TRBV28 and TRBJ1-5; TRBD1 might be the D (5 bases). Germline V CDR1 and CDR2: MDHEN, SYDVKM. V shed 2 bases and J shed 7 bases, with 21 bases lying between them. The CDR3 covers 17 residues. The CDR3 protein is CASSLVTGSGLGQPQHF. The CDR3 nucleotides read TGTGCCAGCAGTTTAGTTACAGGCTCGGGACTCGGGCAGCCCCAGCATTTT.

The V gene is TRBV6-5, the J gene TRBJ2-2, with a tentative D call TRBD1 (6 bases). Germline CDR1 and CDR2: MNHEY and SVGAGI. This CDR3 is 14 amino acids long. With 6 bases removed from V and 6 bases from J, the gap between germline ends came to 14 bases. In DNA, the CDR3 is TGTGCCAGCAGCCTAGGACAGTCGGCCGGGGAGCTGTTTTTT. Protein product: CASSLGQSAGELFF.

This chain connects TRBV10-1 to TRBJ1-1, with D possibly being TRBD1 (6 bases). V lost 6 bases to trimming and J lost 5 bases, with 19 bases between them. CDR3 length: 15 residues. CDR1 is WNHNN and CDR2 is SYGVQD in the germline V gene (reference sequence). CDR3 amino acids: CASSPADSLSTEAFF. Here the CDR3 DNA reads TGCGCCAGCAGCCCCGCGGACAGCCTATCGACTGAAGCTTTCTTT.

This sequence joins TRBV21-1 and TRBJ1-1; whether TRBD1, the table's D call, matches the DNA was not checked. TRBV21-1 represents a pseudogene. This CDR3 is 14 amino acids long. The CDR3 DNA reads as TGTGCCAGCAGCAAAGCAGTCCACAACCAAGAAGCTTTCTTT. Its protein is CASSKAVHNQEAFF.

The CDR3 DNA reads as TGCACCAGCAGCCAAGAAAGGACTAGCTGGACCGGGGAGCTGTTTTTT. Translation: CTSSQERTSWTGELFF. The chain uses TRBV1 and TRBJ2-2; the D segment call TRBD2 is taken from the table without a DNA check. TRBV1 is a recognized pseudogene. The CDR3 has 16 residues.